The 22 T cell receptor beta chains below all came from one sample that was sequenced in a study of shared clonotypes between healthy human individuals. Sequenced by immunoSEQ multiplex PCR; TCRdb stores in-frame clones only, minus some. The table has millions of clones, just over 90% seen once; the top ten hold approximately 0.4%. Material for sequencing was naive CD4+ T cells from PBMCs. The subset is: CD45RA+ positively selected. The source of these receptors is a young man in good health. Some clones in this sample may be carry-over from other donors' samples.

The chain carries TRBV5-4 and TRBJ1-1, with D hard to call. This CDR3 is 16 amino acids long. From germline, CDR1 is SGHNT and CDR2 YYREEE (reference sequence). The ends were cut back, 3 bases at V and 0 bases at J, with 15 bases in the middle. CDR3 residues: CASSSSMAEMNTEAFF. The CDR3 DNA sequence: TGTGCCAGCAGCTCTTCGATGGCAGAAATGAACACTGAAGCTTTCTTT. Together with reference TRBV5-4 and TRBJ1-1, the CDR3 gives the full variable domain: ETGVTQSPTHLIKTRGQQVTLRCSSQSGHNTVSWYQQALGQGPQFIFQYYREEENGRGNFPPRFSGLQFPNYSSELNVNALELDDSALYLCASSSSMAEMNTEAFFGQGTRLTVV.

The chain is built from TRBV28 and TRBJ1-1; TRBD1 is a possible D gene (6 bases). Trimming stripped 3 bases from V and 1 base from J, with 21 bases between. CDR1 is MDHEN and CDR2 is SYDVKM in the germline V gene. The CDR3 length is 18 residues. For the CDR3, the DNA is TGTGCCAGCAGTTTCCGCCCCCCCGGGGGACAAAAGAACACTGAAGCTTTCTTT. Protein product: CASSFRPPGGQKNTEAFF.

The V gene is TRBV28, the J gene TRBJ2-5; 9 bases match TRBD2. Looked up from germline, CDR1 is MDHEN and CDR2 is SYDVKM. The CDR3 has 16 amino acids. Unmatched junction bases numbered 5, after V lost 2 bases and J lost 1 base. CDR3 protein: CASSLLSSGIQETQYF. Written as DNA, the CDR3 is TGTGCCAGCAGTTTACTGTCTAGCGGGATCCAAGAGACCCAGTACTTC.

The V gene is TRBV19, the J gene TRBJ2-1; 10 nucleotides match TRBD1. The CDR3 covers 12 residues. Germline CDR1 reads LNHDA; CDR2 reads SQIVND (reference sequence). Trimming cost V 9 bases and J 12 bases; bases outside gene matches: 8. Here the CDR3 DNA reads TGTGCCAGCAGGGGACAGGGGATTATGCAGTTCTTC. Its protein is CASRGQGIMQFF.

Here the CDR3 reads CASSLVGLVGAGTDTQYF. CDR3 nucleotide sequence: TGTGCCAGCAGCTTAGTGGGGTTGGTAGGGGCCGGCACAGATACGCAGTATTTT. The J gene is TRBJ2-3, the V gene TRBV7-2; possible D gene TRBD1, 5 bases. The CDR3 covers 18 residues. Germline V gene lookup returns CDR1 SGHTA and CDR2 FQGNSA. V was shortened by 1 base and J by 1 base, with 18 bases between the two germline ends.

As for this clone: The sample carries other DNA sequences with the same CDR3. This chain uses TRBV28 with TRBJ1-5; no firm D call. CDR1 MDHEN and CDR2 SYDVKM come from the germline V gene. V dropped 7 bases and J dropped 4 bases, with 8 bases sitting between them. This CDR3 spans 12 amino acids. CDR3 bases: TGTGCCAGCAACACAAGGAATCAGCCCCAGCATTTT. It is translated as CASNTRNQPQHF. Combining the CDR3 with reference TRBV28 and TRBJ1-5 gives the whole variable domain DVKVTQSSRYLVKRTGEKVFLECVQDMDHENMFWYRQDPGLGLRLIYFSYDVKMKEKGDIPEGYSVSREKKERFSLILESASTNQTSMYLCASNTRNQPQHFGDGTRLSIL.

The V call is TRBV18, the J call TRBJ1-1, with D tentatively TRBD1 (6 bases). With 6 bases removed from V and 1 base from J, the gap between germline ends came to 15 bases. The CDR3 is 15 residues long. From germline, CDR1 is KGHSH and CDR2 LQKENI. The CDR3 reads CASSPGDKPNTEAFF. As DNA, the CDR3 is TGTGCCAGCTCGCCAGGGGACAAACCGAACACTGAAGCTTTCTTT.

The chain is built from TRBV6-6 and TRBJ1-4, with D unclear. The CDR3 is made up of 14 amino acids. V lost 8 bases to trimming and J lost 0 bases, with 10 bases between them. CDR1 is MNHNY and CDR2 is SVGAGI in the germline V gene (reference sequence). The CDR3 reads CASGGRATNEKLFF. Here the CDR3 DNA reads TGTGCCAGCGGAGGGAGGGCAACTAATGAAAAACTGTTTTTT.

The gene calls are TRBV5-1 and TRBJ2-2; 10 nucleotides align to TRBD2. The CDR3 runs to 17 residues. CDR1 SGHRS and CDR2 YFSETQ come from the germline V gene. Germline trimming cut 4 bases from V and 3 bases from J; bases unmatched to any gene: 9. The CDR3 sequence is CASSTFSGRAYTGELFF. The DNA for the CDR3 is TGCGCCAGCAGCACCTTCAGCGGGAGGGCGTACACCGGGGAGCTGTTTTTT.

Comment on this clone: The identical CDR3 is also encoded by other nucleotide sequences in the sample. The rearrangement links TRBV7-2 to TRBJ2-1; D is possibly TRBD2 (6 bases). V was cut by 1 base and J by 1 base, with 11 bases left in between. Germline V gene data show CDR1 as SGHTA and CDR2 as FQGNSA. The CDR3 runs to 16 residues. CDR3 sequence reads: CASSLGGGGSYNEQFF. The CDR3 DNA is TGTGCCAGCAGCTTAGGGGGAGGCGGTTCCTACAATGAGCAGTTCTTC.

The CDR3 is CATSPGQPLGQFF. CDR3 in DNA: TGTGCCACCAGCCCGGGACAGCCTTTGGGGCAGTTCTTC. J is TRBJ2-1 and V is TRBV15, with 7 bases aligning to TRBD1. This CDR3 comprises 13 residues. Trimming cost V 5 bases and J 12 bases; bases outside gene matches: 10. Per the germline V gene, CDR1 is LNHNV and CDR2 is YYDKDF (reference sequence).

The chain joins TRBV6-5 to TRBJ2-7; D remains unclear. The CDR3 sequence is 12 residues long. V was clipped by 4 bases and J by 4 bases, with 8 bases between them. Germline values: CDR1 MNHEY, CDR2 SVGAGI. The CDR3 here is CASSLGWYEQYF. DNA for the CDR3: TGTGCCAGCAGTTTGGGTTGGTACGAGCAGTACTTC.

V is TRBV6-5 and J is TRBJ2-2, with 7 bases fitting TRBD1. The CDR3 spans 13 residues. The germline V gene has CDR1 MNHEY and CDR2 SVGAGI. Trimming at V came to 7 bases and at J to 7 bases, leaving 6 bases not matched to a gene. CDR3 sequence (DNA): TGTGCCAGCATCGGGACAGAGCTCGGGGAGCTGTTTTTT. Its protein product is CASIGTELGELFF.

Here the CDR3 DNA reads TGTGCCAGCAGCTCTCAGGTGTACAATGAGCAGTTCTTC. Residues: CASSSQVYNEQFF. V and J are TRBV11-2 and TRBJ2-1; no clear D gene. Germline lookup yields CDR1 SGHAT and CDR2 FQNNGV. V gave up 4 bases and J gave up 4 bases, with 8 bases separating them. This CDR3 spans 13 amino acids.

The chain joins TRBV27 to TRBJ2-3; D is uncertain. V lost 9 bases and J 3 bases, leaving 13 bases between the germline ends. Germline V gene data show CDR1 as MNHEY and CDR2 as SMNVEV (reference sequence). This CDR3 has 13 amino acids. CDR3 sequence reads: CASSWVRTDTQYF. In DNA, the CDR3 is TGTGCCAGTTCTTGGGTACGAACAGATACGCAGTATTTT.

The chain recombines TRBV5-1 with TRBJ2-3, with a weak D call TRBD1 (6 bases). The CDR3 length is 14 residues. The V and J ends lost 0 bases and 14 bases respectively, with 19 bases between them. Germline lookup yields CDR1 SGHRS and CDR2 YFSETQ. CDR3 residues: CASSLAGRQVPVYF. As DNA, the CDR3 is TGCGCCAGCAGCTTGGCGGGCAGACAGGTCCCTGTGTATTTT.

This sequence joins TRBV7-2 and TRBJ2-1, with 8 positions matching TRBD2. The trim removed 6 bases at V and 6 bases at J, leaving 10 bases unmatched. This CDR3 comprises 15 residues. Germline V gene lookup returns CDR1 SGHTA and CDR2 FQGNSA. CDR3 sequence: CASRSGSGRTNEQFF. CDR3 coding DNA: TGTGCCAGCAGATCGGGGAGCGGGAGAACCAATGAGCAGTTCTTC.

The chain joins TRBV5-1 to TRBJ2-7, with D tentatively TRBD1 or TRBD2 (5 bases each). Germline V gene data show CDR1 as SGHRS and CDR2 as YFSETQ. The V and J ends lost 0 bases and 4 bases respectively, with 17 bases between them. CDR3 length equals 16 residues. The CDR3 is CASSLDSGERGYEQYF. DNA for the CDR3: TGCGCCAGCAGCTTGGATTCCGGGGAAAGGGGTTACGAGCAGTACTTC.

CDR3 sequence (DNA): TGTGCCAGCAGCTTATTCCAGGGTATTGGGCCCCAGCATTTT. Its translation: CASSLFQGIGPQHF. This chain uses TRBV11-2 with TRBJ1-5, with D possibly matching TRBD1 (5 bases). Looked up from germline, CDR1 is SGHAT and CDR2 is FQNNGV. The CDR3 has 14 residues. Trimming pared 2 bases from V and 9 bases from J, leaving 14 bases between.

This clone was recorded only once. The gene calls are TRBV5-1 and TRBJ2-7; tentatively, D is TRBD1 or TRBD2 (5 bases each). The V end was cut by 4 bases, the J end by 0 bases, with 17 bases between. CDR1 SGHRS and CDR2 YFSETQ come from the germline V gene. The CDR3 has 16 residues. The CDR3 spells CASSPTGTSNSYEQYF. The CDR3 DNA reads TGCGCCAGCAGCCCCACCGGGACCTCGAACTCCTACGAGCAGTACTTC.

The genes are TRBV7-2 and TRBJ2-4; D gene unclear. The CDR3 loop spans 13 amino acids. Looked up from germline, CDR1 is SGHTA and CDR2 is FQGNSA. V lost 4 bases and J lost 5, with 9 bases in between. The CDR3 spells CASSSGGQNIQYF. In DNA form, the CDR3 reads TGTGCCAGCAGCTCCGGCGGTCAAAACATTCAGTACTTC.

The CDR3 nucleotides read TGTGCCACCAGCCTCGGGTCCCGTTCGTCCTACGAGCAGTACTTC. Translating gives CATSLGSRSSYEQYF. The V and J genes are TRBV15 and TRBJ2-7, with D uncertain. This CDR3 contains 15 residues. Trimming stripped 5 bases from V and 1 base from J, with 15 bases between. The germline V gene encodes CDR1 LNHNV and CDR2 YYDKDF (reference sequence).